The 20 T cell receptor beta chains below were found in one sample sequenced in a study of blood T cell repertoires in COVID-19. Clones were read by immunoSEQ multiplex PCR, and TCRdb kept only the in-frame ones, dropping some. The sample lists fewer than 250,000 clones, 84% occurring once. The specimen was peripheral blood. All receptors derive from a man aged 25 to 45 with active or convalescent COVID-19.

The CDR3 DNA is TGTGCCAGTAGTCCACAGGGGAGAGTAGCTTTCTTT. Translated, it gives CASSPQGRVAFF. This chain uses TRBV19 with TRBJ1-1; TRBD1 aligns across 7 bases. V lost 5 bases and J lost 10; bases outside the gene matches: 7. Per the germline V gene, CDR1 is LNHDA and CDR2 is SQIVND (reference sequence). CDR3 size: 12 residues.

The chain joins TRBV2 to TRBJ2-5; 8 bases fit TRBD2. Germline-derived CDR1 and CDR2 are SNHLY and FYNNEI. V lost 6 bases and J lost 1; bases outside the gene matches: 4. This CDR3 has 14 amino acids. CDR3 bases: TGTGCCAGCAGCCGGGGACTAGGCCAAGAGACCCAGTACTTC. Amino acid sequence: CASSRGLGQETQYF.

J is TRBJ2-3 and V is TRBV5-4; 8 positions match TRBD2. In germline, CDR1 is SGHNT, CDR2 YYREEE (reference sequence). This CDR3 comprises 18 residues. Trimming removed 4 bases from V and 4 bases from J; junction bases left unmatched: 17. CDR3 sequence reads: CASSPRGSGGTPSDTQYF. The CDR3 region has the DNA TGTGCCAGCAGCCCCCGGGGGAGCGGGGGAACGCCTTCAGATACGCAGTATTTT. Full variable domain (missing parts from reference TRBV5-4 and TRBJ2-3): ETGVTQSPTHLIKTRGQQVTLRCSSQSGHNTVSWYQQALGQGPQFIFQYYREEENGRGNFPPRFSGLQFPNYSSELNVNALELDDSALYLCASSPRGSGGTPSDTQYFGPGTRLTVL.

This clone was counted only a few times. V gene TRBV6-4 combines with J gene TRBJ2-3, with 9 bases that match TRBD2. The CDR3 covers 15 residues. V was pared by 4 bases and J by 0 bases, with 2 bases of the junction left unmatched. The germline CDR1 and CDR2 sequences are MRHNA and SNTAGT. As DNA, the CDR3 is TGTGCCAGCAGTGGCAGCGGGGGGAGCACAGATACGCAGTATTTT. As protein: CASSGSGGSTDTQYF.

As regards this clone: A much larger clonotype is one base distant, so this may be a read error. The gene calls are TRBV5-4 and TRBJ2-3, with TRBD2 identical over 10 bases. V lost 2 bases to trimming and J lost 3 bases; unmatched junction nucleotides: 0. CDR1 SGHNT and CDR2 YYREEE come from the germline V gene (reference sequence). The CDR3 loop spans 14 amino acids. The CDR3 bases are TGTGCCAGCAGCTTACTAGCGGGGACAGATACGCAGTATTTT. Translated, it gives CASSLLAGTDTQYF.

The chain is built from TRBV18 and TRBJ2-1, with a possible D match to TRBD2 (6 bases). The length of the CDR3 is 17 residues. The V end was cut by 1 base, the J end by 6 bases, with 19 bases between. Germline lookup yields CDR1 KGHSH and CDR2 LQKENI. The CDR3 is CASSPLPTSSSTNEQFF. CDR3 coding DNA: TGTGCCAGCTCACCACTCCCGACTAGTTCCTCCACCAATGAGCAGTTCTTC.

This clone was seen a few times. Other DNA sequences in the same sample also yield this CDR3. This chain links TRBV5-1 with TRBJ1-3; no definite D call. Between the trimmed V and J ends, which lost 2 bases and 1 base, there was a span of 7 bases. The V gene's germline CDR1 is SGHRS and CDR2 YFSETQ. The CDR3 sequence is 14 residues long. The CDR3: CASSLGASGNTIYF. CDR3 nucleotide sequence: TGCGCCAGCAGCTTAGGAGCATCTGGAAACACCATATATTTT. Full variable domain (rest looked up from reference TRBV5-1 and TRBJ1-3): KAGVTQTPRYLIKTRGQQVTLSCSPISGHRSVSWYQQTPGQGLQFLFEYFSETQRNKGNFPGRFSGRQFSNSRSEMNVSTLELGDSALYLCASSLGASGNTIYFGEGSWLTVV.

This chain uses TRBV27 with TRBJ1-2; no reliable D call. CDR1 MNHEY and CDR2 SMNVEV come from the germline V gene (reference sequence). The V end was cut by 0 bases, the J end by 1 base, with 3 bases between. The CDR3 has 13 amino acids. DNA for the CDR3: TGTGCCAGCAGTTTATCCGTTAACTATGGCTACACCTTC. Protein sequence: CASSLSVNYGYTF.

This clone has just one count. The chain carries TRBV27 and TRBJ1-2, with D possibly being TRBD1 (5 bases). V lost 5 bases and J 7 bases, leaving 14 bases between the germline ends. This CDR3 has 13 residues. Germline V gene sequence: CDR1 MNHEY, CDR2 SMNVEV (reference sequence). CDR3 region: CASSPWGDRGYTF. The DNA of the CDR3 is TGTGCCAGCAGTCCCTGGGGGGATCGTGGCTACACCTTC.

The rearrangement joins TRBV9 to TRBJ1-1, with a weak D call TRBD1 (6 bases). Germline CDR1 reads SGDLS; CDR2 reads YYNGEE. The CDR3 totals 16 residues. V dropped 0 bases and J dropped 3 bases, with 15 bases sitting between them. The CDR3 sequence is CASSVADRGGDTEAFF. The CDR3 DNA sequence: TGTGCCAGCAGCGTAGCGGATAGAGGGGGTGACACTGAAGCTTTCTTT.

The rearrangement uses TRBV4-3 and TRBJ2-7; maybe TRBD2 (6 bases). The ends were cut back, 5 bases at V and 0 bases at J, with 14 bases in the middle. The CDR3 covers 15 residues. CDR1 is LGHNA, CDR2 YSLEER, per germline. CDR3 region: CASSASFGSSYEQYF. CDR3 sequence (DNA): TGCGCCAGCAGCGCCTCCTTCGGGAGCTCCTACGAGCAGTACTTC.

This chain's CDR3 is CASTLQGSYNSPLHF. The CDR3 nucleotides read TGTGCCAGCACCCTACAGGGCTCCTATAATTCACCCCTCCACTTT. The chain is built from TRBV28 and TRBJ1-6; a weak D match, TRBD1 (6 bases). The germline V and J ends were trimmed by 7 bases and 0 bases, with 10 bases remaining between them. The CDR3 extends over 15 amino acids. The germline V gene encodes CDR1 MDHEN and CDR2 SYDVKM.

The CDR3: CASSPLGGNQPQHF. In DNA form, the CDR3 reads TGCGCCAGCAGCCCATTAGGGGGCAATCAGCCCCAGCATTTT. This chain links TRBV5-1 with TRBJ1-5; TRBD1 might be the D (5 bases). Germline assignment: CDR1 SGHRS and CDR2 YFSETQ. V dropped 4 bases and J dropped 2 bases, with 10 bases sitting between them. The CDR3 loop spans 14 amino acids.

The chain uses TRBV5-6 and TRBJ1-5; no firm D call. Germline loops: CDR1 SGHDT, CDR2 YYEEEE. The CDR3 loop spans 13 amino acids. V was clipped by 4 bases and J by 2 bases, with 7 bases between them. The CDR3 loop reads CASSPTGNQPQHF. CDR3 DNA sequence: TGTGCCAGCAGCCCAACTGGCAATCAGCCCCAGCATTTT.

This clone was picked up one time. The V call is TRBV7-8, the J call TRBJ2-5, with D possibly TRBD1 on 5 matching bases. The CDR3 sequence is 14 residues long. The germline V and J ends were trimmed by 0 bases and 4 bases, with 9 bases remaining between them. Germline-derived CDR1 and CDR2 are SGHVS and FQNEAQ. CDR3 amino acids: CASSLAPGLETQYF. Written as DNA, the CDR3 is TGTGCCAGCAGCTTAGCGCCAGGGCTAGAGACCCAGTACTTC.

Many counts were recorded for this clone. The genes are TRBV3-1 (or the pseudogene TRBV3-2) and TRBJ2-7; TRBD1 matches 7 bases. The germline V gene encodes CDR1 LGHDT and CDR2 YNNKEL (reference sequence). This CDR3 contains 15 residues. The V and J ends lost 10 bases and 5 bases, in that order; junction bases with no gene match: 17. The CDR3, as DNA: TGTGCCACGCAGGGTAGCGAGACAGGGCGACACGAGCAGTACTTC. Amino acid sequence: CATQGSETGRHEQYF.

The V and J genes are TRBV11-2 and TRBJ1-2; D is unclear. CDR3 length: 14 residues. Deletions cut 4 bases from V and 0 bases from J, with 9 bases between. Germline CDR1 is SGHAT and CDR2 is FQNNGV. The CDR3 loop reads CASSYGGSNYGYTF. CDR3 DNA sequence: TGTGCCAGCAGCTATGGAGGATCTAACTATGGCTACACCTTC.

The V and J genes are TRBV4-2 and TRBJ1-5, with D possibly TRBD1 on 6 matching bases. The CDR3 spans 16 residues. The ends were cut back, 3 bases at V and 5 bases at J, with 17 bases in the middle. The germline gives CDR1 LGHNA, CDR2 YNFKEQ. The CDR3 bases are TGTGCCAGCAGCCAGGGGGGGGCGGCAAGATATCAGCCCCAGCATTTT. This encodes CASSQGGAARYQPQHF.

CDR3 bases: TGTGCCAGCAGTTTATTTTCAGCGGCCGGGGAGCTGTTTTTT. Its protein is CASSLFSAAGELFF. The chain combines TRBV27 with TRBJ2-2; tentative D call: TRBD2 (5 bases). V lost 1 base to trimming and J lost 6 bases, with 9 bases between them. CDR1 and CDR2 from the germline V gene are MNHEY and SMNVEV (reference sequence). The length of the CDR3 is 14 residues.

The chain carries TRBV5-4 and TRBJ1-2; tentative D call: TRBD1 (6 bases). V shed 3 bases and J shed 3 bases, with 24 bases lying between them. CDR1 is SGHNT, CDR2 YYREEE, per germline (reference sequence). The CDR3 is 18 amino acids. The CDR3 nucleotides read TGTGCCAGCAGCTCCGCCCGGGACACAGCTCAGGGTGACTATGGCTACACCTTC. The encoded protein is CASSSARDTAQGDYGYTF. The whole variable domain, filled in from reference TRBV5-4 and TRBJ1-2, reads ETGVTQSPTHLIKTRGQQVTLRCSSQSGHNTVSWYQQALGQGPQFIFQYYREEENGRGNFPPRFSGLQFPNYSSELNVNALELDDSALYLCASSSARDTAQGDYGYTFGSGTRLTVV.